The clone carrying this T cell receptor (beta chain) was observed a handful of times. Its antigen remains unknown. The CDR3 end falls 3 residues outside the read, so it is completed with the germline J gene. These data come from a study of T cell clonality in common variable immunodeficiency. Findings and caveats of the study: Compared with controls, CVID subjects had fewer shared TCRbeta clones.

The CDR3 runs 15 residues. Germline values: CDR1 SGHAT, CDR2 FQNNGV. Between the trimmed V and J ends, which lost 0 bases and 3 bases, there was a span of 11 bases. Measured with immunoSEQ multiplex PCR; TCRdb has only the in-frame clones, and not every one. This table holds about 52,000 clones with no singletons; the top ten claim approximately 2%. The sequence derives from a person aged 18 to 75 in good health. This chain links TRBV11-2 with TRBJ1-1; D call uncertain. The sequenced sample consisted of peripheral blood mononuclear cells. The sequenced CDR3 bases are TGTGCCAGCAGCTTAGAGAGCGCGGTGGACACTGAA. As protein: CASSLESAVDTE. The entire CDR3 protein is CASSLESAVDTEAFF.